The rows below give T cell receptor beta chains drawn from one sample of a study of T cell responses to AZD1222 COVID-19 vaccine. Only in-frame clones appear in the TCRdb table, and some are missing; sequencing was by immunoSEQ multiplex PCR. This sample carries roughly 140,000 clones, about 92% of them seen once, and the ten largest clones take about 3.3%. This sample comprised peripheral blood, obtained 28 days after the second AZD1222 dose. The receptor source for this set is an adult who received the AZD1222 COVID-19 vaccine. Both conserved end residues are part of each CDR3. The D gene is left open where the match is weak. The listing skips clone size in some rows; elsewhere it reads once, few, many or a size class.

j_gene | v_gene | d_gene | abundance | CDR3nt | CDR3aa
TRBJ2-7 | TRBV19 | . | once | TGTGCCAGTAGTATAGATCGCGCAGAATACGAGCAGTACTTC | CASSIDRAEYEQYF
TRBJ2-5 | TRBV21-1 | . | . | TGTGCCAGCAGCAAAGAAGGAGAGACCCAGTACTTC | CASSKEGETQYF
TRBJ1-5 | TRBV5-8 | . | . | TGTGCCAGCGAAAAAGCCGGTGGGTATAGCAATCAGCCCCAGCATTTT | CASEKAGGYSNQPQHF
TRBJ1-5 | TRBV28 | . | . | TGTGCCAGCAGTTTAACAGGGATTAGCAATCAGCCCCAGCATTTT | CASSLTGISNQPQHF
TRBJ1-2 | TRBV2 | TRBD1 | . | TGTGCCAGCAGTGATATATTGGACAGGGGGGATGGCTACACCTTC | CASSDILDRGDGYTF
TRBJ1-6 | TRBV10-3 | . | . | TGTGCCATCAGTGAGTCAGGCGAATTTCACTTT | CAISESGEFHF
TRBJ2-1 | TRBV3-1/TRBV3-2 | . | . | TGTGCCAGCAGCCAAGAGTACAAGTGGAGGCGAGAAGGTGATGAGCAGTTCTTC | CASSQEYKWRREGDEQFF
TRBJ1-2 | TRBV21-1 | . | . | TGTGCCAGCAGAGACCAGAATGATCCGGGGGCTTTAGTTCGGTGGGGCTACACCTTC | CASRDQNDPGALVRWGYTF
TRBJ2-1 | TRBV5-4 | TRBD2 | . | TGTGCCAGCAGCGCGACTAGCGACTCCTACAATGAGCAGTTCTTC | CASSATSDSYNEQFF
TRBJ2-2 | TRBV7-6 | . | . | TGTGCCAGCAGCTTAGCAGGCCAGACGAACACCGGGGAGCTGTTTTTT | CASSLAGQTNTGELFF
TRBJ1-6 | TRBV11-3 | . | . | TGTGCCAGCAGCTCGGCGAGCGATTATAATTCACCCCTCCACTTT | CASSSASDYNSPLHF
TRBJ1-1 | TRBV19 | . | . | TGTGCCAGTAGCCATTTCACTGAAGCTTTCTTT | CASSHFTEAFF
TRBJ2-7 | TRBV7-9 | . | . | TGTGCCAGCAGCTCAGAGGGGGGGTACGAGCAGTACTTC | CASSSEGGYEQYF
TRBJ2-7 | TRBV29-1 | TRBD1 | . | TGCAGCGTTAACTACAGGGGGTCCTACGAGCAGTACTTC | CSVNYRGSYEQYF
TRBJ1-5 | TRBV4-1 | . | . | TGCGCCAGCAGCCAAGTGGCCTTCAGAGGCAGCAATCAGCCCCAGCATTTT | CASSQVAFRGSNQPQHF
TRBJ2-3 | TRBV5-1 | . | . | TGCGCCAGCAGCCCGGATAGCCGCACAGATACGCAGTATTTT | CASSPDSRTDTQYF
TRBJ2-7 | TRBV4-3 | . | . | TGCGCCAGCAGCCCCGTGGTTTGGGGGAACGAGCAGTACTTC | CASSPVVWGNEQYF
TRBJ2-4 | TRBV7-9 | . | . | TGTGCCAGCAGCTTAGGGGGCAAGGAGAGAAACATTCAGTACTTC | CASSLGGKERNIQYF
TRBJ2-2 | TRBV4-1 | . | . | TGCGCCAGCAGCCAAGATGCGTGGTCAGCCACCGGGGAGCTGTTTTTT | CASSQDAWSATGELFF
TRBJ2-1 | TRBV10-1 | TRBD2 | few | TGCGCCAGCAGTGAAGGACTAGCGGGAAACCTCGGCTCCTACAATGAGCAGTTCTTC | CASSEGLAGNLGSYNEQFF
TRBJ2-1 | TRBV9 | TRBD2 | . | TGTGCCAGCAGCGTAGGTGGCGGGAGGGCCCTTGATGAGCAGTTCTTC | CASSVGGGRALDEQFF
TRBJ1-4 | TRBV2 | . | . | TGTGCCAGCAGTGACCCGTCAGGGGCGGATGAAAAACTGTTTTTT | CASSDPSGADEKLFF
TRBJ1-2 | TRBV2 | . | . | TGTGCCAGCAGTGAAGGCAGGAGGGGCTACACCTTC | CASSEGRRGYTF
TRBJ2-7 | TRBV5-1 | TRBD2 | . | TGCGCCAGCAGCCCTAGCGGGGCTCTGCTCTCCTACGAGCAGTACTTC | CASSPSGALLSYEQYF
TRBJ2-5 | TRBV29-1 | . | . | TGCAGCGTTGAAGATCCGATGGAGACCCAGTACTTC | CSVEDPMETQYF
TRBJ1-1 | TRBV7-3 | TRBD1 | . | TGTGCCAGCAGCCCCAGGGGGGGCAGGACGCACACTGAAGCTTTCTTT | CASSPRGGRTHTEAFF
TRBJ1-1 | TRBV30 | . | once | TGTGCACTAGAGAGAAGCACTGAAGCTTTCTTT | CALERSTEAFF
TRBJ1-1 | TRBV28 | . | . | TGTGCCAGCAGTTTACGGGGGGGTGGCACTGAAGCTTTCTTT | CASSLRGGGTEAFF
TRBJ2-3 | TRBV11-1 | TRBD1 | . | TGTGCCGGCGGACAGGGGGCGGGGGATACGCAGTATTTT | CAGGQGAGDTQYF
TRBJ2-5 | TRBV5-8 | . | . | TGTGCCAGCAGCTTCGACAGAGAGACCCAGTACTTC | CASSFDRETQYF
TRBJ2-7 | TRBV7-2 | TRBD1 | . | TGTGCCAGCAGCTTATCCGGGACAGGGTGGTACGAGCAGTACTTC | CASSLSGTGWYEQYF
TRBJ1-3 | TRBV19 | . | . | TGTGCCACCGCGGGATCAAACACCATATATTTT | CATAGSNTIYF
TRBJ1-6 | TRBV4-1 | . | . | TGCGCCAGCAGCCGACAAGTAATGGGTAATCGGGCACCCCTCCACTTT | CASSRQVMGNRAPLHF
TRBJ1-1 | TRBV10-1 | . | . | TGCGCCAGCAGTGAGTTCGGGCGTAGTGAAGCTTTCTTT | CASSEFGRSEAFF
TRBJ2-5 | TRBV6-4 | TRBD2 | . | TGTGCCAGCGGCCGGACTAGCGCCTACCGGTGGATTGAAGAGACCCAGTACTTC | CASGRTSAYRWIEETQYF
TRBJ2-7 | TRBV10-1 | TRBD2 | . | TGCGCCAGCAGTGAGTATACGGGACTAGCCTACGAGCAGTACTTC | CASSEYTGLAYEQYF
TRBJ1-2 | TRBV9 | TRBD1 | . | TGTGCCAGCAGCGAGGACAGGCTTATGACTAACTATGGCTACACCTTC | CASSEDRLMTNYGYTF
TRBJ1-3 | TRBV10-3 | . | . | TGTGCCAGCACCGGGACCTCTGGAAACACCATATATTTT | CASTGTSGNTIYF
TRBJ2-3 | TRBV5-5 | . | once | TGTGCCAGCAGCTATTACCTTAACACAGATACGCAGTATTTT | CASSYYLNTDTQYF
TRBJ1-5 | TRBV5-8 | . | . | TGTGCCAGCAGCAGGAAGGTGGGCAATCAGCCCCAGCATTTT | CASSRKVGNQPQHF
TRBJ1-5 | TRBV18 | TRBD1 | . | TGTGCCAGCTCACCGACAGGGGGCCGTCAGCCCCAGCATTTT | CASSPTGGRQPQHF
TRBJ1-2 | TRBV7-2 | TRBD1 | . | TGTGCCAGCAGCTTAGGGTGGGACAGGGGGACAAGCTACACCTTC | CASSLGWDRGTSYTF
TRBJ1-1 | TRBV27 | TRBD1 | . | TGTGCCAGCAGTACCCACAACAGGGGAAGCCCGGGCACTGAAGCTTTCTTT | CASSTHNRGSPGTEAFF
TRBJ2-3 | TRBV14 | . | . | TGTGCCAGCAGCCGCCTAGCAAGGAGCACAGATACGCAGTATTTT | CASSRLARSTDTQYF
TRBJ2-1 | TRBV29-1 | . | once | TGCAGCCTGAGGGACGGCTACAATGAGCAGTTCTTC | CSLRDGYNEQFF
TRBJ1-5 | TRBV19 | . | once | TGTGCCAGTAGCCCCCGGGTGGGGGCTCAGCCCCAGCATTTT | CASSPRVGAQPQHF
TRBJ2-7 | TRBV11-3 | . | . | TGTGCCAGCAGCTCGGGCAGGAATTACGAGCAGTACTTC | CASSSGRNYEQYF
TRBJ2-3 | TRBV2 | . | . | TGTGCCAGCAGTGAAGGGTTTCCTAGCACAGATACGCAGTATTTT | CASSEGFPSTDTQYF
TRBJ1-1 | TRBV24-1 | TRBD1 | . | TGTGCCACCAGTGAGATGGGGACAGTGACTGAAGCTTTCTTT | CATSEMGTVTEAFF
TRBJ2-3 | TRBV9 | TRBD2 | . | TGTGCCAGCAGCGTGGATAGCGGGAGGCGGACAGATACGCAGTATTTT | CASSVDSGRRTDTQYF
TRBJ2-3 | TRBV6-5 | . | . | TGTGCCAGCAGTTACGATACCGCCTCAGATACGCAGTATTTT | CASSYDTASDTQYF
TRBJ1-3 | TRBV29-1 | . | . | TGCAGCGTTGAAGATCATGGGGCTAACACCATATATTTT | CSVEDHGANTIYF
TRBJ2-1 | TRBV4-1 | TRBD1 | few | TGCGCCAGCAGCCACATCCACCGGGACAGGGGCCCCCTGCGGTTCTTC | CASSHIHRDRGPLRFF
TRBJ2-1 | TRBV14 | TRBD2 | . | TGTGCCAGCAGCCGAGTAGCGGGAACGGGCAATGAGCAGTTCTTC | CASSRVAGTGNEQFF
TRBJ2-3 | TRBV11-3 | TRBD1 | . | TGTGCCAGCAGCTTATCCCCATGGGACAGGGTCATTTTCACAGATACGCAGTATTTT | CASSLSPWDRVIFTDTQYF
TRBJ1-2 | TRBV28 | TRBD1 | . | TGTGCCACCCTCCTAGGGGGCCCCTGGGAGGGCTACACCTTC | CATLLGGPWEGYTF
TRBJ2-3 | TRBV18 | . | . | TGTGCCAGCTCACCACCGGAACAGTTCACAGATACGCAGTATTTT | CASSPPEQFTDTQYF
TRBJ2-7 | TRBV7-2 | . | . | TGTGCCAGCAGCTTAGGGGTGGGAAACGAGCAGTACTTC | CASSLGVGNEQYF
TRBJ1-6 | TRBV30 | . | . | TGTGCCTGGAAGTTAGGGCCGACTAATTCACCCCTCCACTTT | CAWKLGPTNSPLHF